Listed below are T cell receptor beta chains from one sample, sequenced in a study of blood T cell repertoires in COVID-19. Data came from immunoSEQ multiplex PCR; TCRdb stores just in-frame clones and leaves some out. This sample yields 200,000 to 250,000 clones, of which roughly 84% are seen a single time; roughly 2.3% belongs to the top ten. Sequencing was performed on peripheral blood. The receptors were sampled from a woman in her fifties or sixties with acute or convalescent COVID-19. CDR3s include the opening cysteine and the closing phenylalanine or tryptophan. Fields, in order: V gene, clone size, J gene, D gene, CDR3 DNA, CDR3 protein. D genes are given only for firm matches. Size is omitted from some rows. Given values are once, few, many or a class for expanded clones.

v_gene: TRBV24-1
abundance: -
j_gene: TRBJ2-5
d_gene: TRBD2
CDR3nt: TGTGCCATCCCGGAGCGGGATGGGGCCCAAGAGACCCAGTACTTC
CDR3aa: CAIPERDGAQETQYF

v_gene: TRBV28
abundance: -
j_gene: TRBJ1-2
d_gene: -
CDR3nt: TGTGCCAGCAGTTTGGGCAGGGTAGCTAACTATGGCTACACCTTC
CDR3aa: CASSLGRVANYGYTF

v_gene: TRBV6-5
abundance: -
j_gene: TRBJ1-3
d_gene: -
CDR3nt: TGTGCCAGCAGTTCCCGGACAGCCGCTGGAAACACCATATATTTT
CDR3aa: CASSSRTAAGNTIYF

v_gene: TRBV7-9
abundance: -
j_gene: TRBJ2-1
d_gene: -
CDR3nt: TGTGCCATCTCGGGGGCCTACAATGAGCAGTTCTTC
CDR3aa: CAISGAYNEQFF

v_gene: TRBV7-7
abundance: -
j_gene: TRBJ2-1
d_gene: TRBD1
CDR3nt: TGTGCTAGCAGCCCGGGACAGGGGGCGCACAATGAGCAGTTCTTC
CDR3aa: CASSPGQGAHNEQFF

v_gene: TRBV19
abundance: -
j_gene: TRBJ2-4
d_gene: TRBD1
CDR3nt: TGTGCCAGTAGTACCGACAGGGCCTTGGACAAAAACATTCAGTACTTC
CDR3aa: CASSTDRALDKNIQYF

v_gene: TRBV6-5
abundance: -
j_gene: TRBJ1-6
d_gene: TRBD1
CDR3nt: TGTGCCAGCACCCCGGACAGGAGCTATAATTCACCCCTCCACTTT
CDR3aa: CASTPDRSYNSPLHF

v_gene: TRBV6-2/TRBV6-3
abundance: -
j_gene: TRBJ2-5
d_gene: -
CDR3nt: TGTGCCAGCAGTTACTCGAGAGTGGGGGGGCCAGAGACCCAGTACTTC
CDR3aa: CASSYSRVGGPETQYF

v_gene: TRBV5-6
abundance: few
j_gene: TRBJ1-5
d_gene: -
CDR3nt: TGTGCCAGCAGCTTACTCGGTCAGCCCCAGCATTTT
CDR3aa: CASSLLGQPQHF

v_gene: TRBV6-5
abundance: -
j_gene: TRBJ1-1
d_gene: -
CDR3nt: TGTGCCAGCAGTCTACAGGGTCCGACTGAAGCTTTCTTT
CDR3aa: CASSLQGPTEAFF

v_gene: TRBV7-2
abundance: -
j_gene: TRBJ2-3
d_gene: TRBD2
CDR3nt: TGTGCCAGCAGCTTACAAGCGGGGGTTACAGATACGCAGTATTTT
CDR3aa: CASSLQAGVTDTQYF

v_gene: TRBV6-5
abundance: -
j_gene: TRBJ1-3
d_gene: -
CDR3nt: TGTGCCGCAGGACAGAACTCTGGAAACACCATATATTTT
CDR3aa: CAAGQNSGNTIYF

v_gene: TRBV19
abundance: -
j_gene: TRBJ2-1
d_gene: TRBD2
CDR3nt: TGTGCCAGTAGTAATCGGGGGAGCGGGGGGAGCAACAATGAGCAGTTCTTC
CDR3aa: CASSNRGSGGSNNEQFF

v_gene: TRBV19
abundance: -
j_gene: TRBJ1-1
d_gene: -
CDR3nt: TGTGCCAGTAGGTATGGGAGACCCAGGGGTCGCCACACTGAAGCTTTCTTT
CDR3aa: CASRYGRPRGRHTEAFF

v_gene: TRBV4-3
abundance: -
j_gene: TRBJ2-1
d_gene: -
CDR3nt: TGCGCCAGCAGCCAAGAGGCTTACAGGGTAAGCTCCTACAATGAGCAGTTCTTC
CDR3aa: CASSQEAYRVSSYNEQFF

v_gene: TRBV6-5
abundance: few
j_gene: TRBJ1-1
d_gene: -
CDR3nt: TGTGCCAGCAGTTATCGTCGCGGGGGCACTGAAGCTTTCTTT
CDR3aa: CASSYRRGGTEAFF

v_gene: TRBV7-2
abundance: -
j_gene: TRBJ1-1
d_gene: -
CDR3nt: TGTGCCAGCAGCTTCCCCACAGGGTTGGGTGCTTTCTTT
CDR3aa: CASSFPTGLGAFF

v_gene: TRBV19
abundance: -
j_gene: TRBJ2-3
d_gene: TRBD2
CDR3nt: TGTGCCAGTAGTACCTCAACTAGCGGACACACAGATACGCAGTATTTT
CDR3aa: CASSTSTSGHTDTQYF

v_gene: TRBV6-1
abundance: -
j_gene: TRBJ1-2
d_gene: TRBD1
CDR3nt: TGTGCCAGCAGTGAAGTACAGGGGGCAGCTAACTATGGCTACACCTTC
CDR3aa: CASSEVQGAANYGYTF

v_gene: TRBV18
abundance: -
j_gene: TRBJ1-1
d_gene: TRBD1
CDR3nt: TGTGCCAGCTCCCAGGGGGCATGGACTGAAGCTTTCTTT
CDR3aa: CASSQGAWTEAFF

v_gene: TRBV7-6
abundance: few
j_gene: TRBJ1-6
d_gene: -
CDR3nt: TGTGCCAGCAGCTTAGCGGACCCCGGGACTACGCTTTCACCCCTCCACTTT
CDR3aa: CASSLADPGTTLSPLHF

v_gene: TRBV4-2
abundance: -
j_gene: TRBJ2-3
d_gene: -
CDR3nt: TGTGCCAGCAGCCAAGATCCCAGGGATACGCAGTATTTT
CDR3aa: CASSQDPRDTQYF

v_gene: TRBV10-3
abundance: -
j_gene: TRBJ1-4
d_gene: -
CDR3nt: TGTGCCATCAGTGACCCTGCAACTAATGAAAAACTGTTTTTT
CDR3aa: CAISDPATNEKLFF

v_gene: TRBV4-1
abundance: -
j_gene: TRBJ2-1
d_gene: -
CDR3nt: TGCGCCAGCAGCCAGAACCCTACAGGAAGCTCCTACAATGAGCAGTTCTTC
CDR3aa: CASSQNPTGSSYNEQFF

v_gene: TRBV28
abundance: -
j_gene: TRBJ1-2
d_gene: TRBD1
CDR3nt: TGTGCCAGCAGTTTAGGGACAGGGAGGTACGGGGGCTACACCTTC
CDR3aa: CASSLGTGRYGGYTF

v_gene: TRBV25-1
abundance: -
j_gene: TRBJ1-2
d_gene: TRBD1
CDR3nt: TGTGCCAGCAGTGGGACCACAGGGGGCGGCTACACCTTC
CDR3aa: CASSGTTGGGYTF

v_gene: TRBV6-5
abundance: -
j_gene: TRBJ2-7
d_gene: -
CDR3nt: TGTGCCAGCAGTTACTTCTTACAGGAGCCCTCCTACGAGCAGTACTTC
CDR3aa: CASSYFLQEPSYEQYF

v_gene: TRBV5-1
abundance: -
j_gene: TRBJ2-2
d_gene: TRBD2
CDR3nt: TGCGCCAGCAGCTTTAGCGGGGGTAACGACGGGGAGCTGTTTTTT
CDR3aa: CASSFSGGNDGELFF

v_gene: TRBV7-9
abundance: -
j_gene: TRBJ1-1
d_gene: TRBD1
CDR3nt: TGTGCCAGCAGCTTAGGAGGGGGCGCCCTCAGGACTGAAGCTTTCTTT
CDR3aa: CASSLGGGALRTEAFF

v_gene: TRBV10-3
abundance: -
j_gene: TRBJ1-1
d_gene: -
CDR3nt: TGTGCCGTGGGGGGTATGAACACTGAAGCTTTCTTT
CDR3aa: CAVGGMNTEAFF

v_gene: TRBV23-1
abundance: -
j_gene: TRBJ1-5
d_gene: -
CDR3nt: TGCGCCAGCAGTCAATCAAGGGGGGGGTCGGTCAATCAGCCCCAGCATTTT
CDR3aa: CASSQSRGGSVNQPQHF

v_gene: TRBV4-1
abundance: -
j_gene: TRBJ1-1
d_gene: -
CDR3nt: TGCGCCAGCAGCCGAAAATTGGGCCAAGAGACCGACCCAGCTTTCTTT
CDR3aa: CASSRKLGQETDPAFF

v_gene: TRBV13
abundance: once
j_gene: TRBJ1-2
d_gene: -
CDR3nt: TGTGCCAGCAGCTTAGGCGGTGCAGAGACTAATAACTATGGCTACACCTTC
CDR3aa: CASSLGGAETNNYGYTF

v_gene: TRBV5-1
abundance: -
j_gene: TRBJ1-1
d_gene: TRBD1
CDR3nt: TGCGCCAGCAGCCCGAGACAGGGGGCAAGGACTGAAGCTTTCTTT
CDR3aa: CASSPRQGARTEAFF

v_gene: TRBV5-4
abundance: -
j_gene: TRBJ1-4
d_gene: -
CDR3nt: TGTGCCAGCAGCTTGTTGCAGGCCCCCTTGTTAGAAAAACTGTTTTTT
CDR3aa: CASSLLQAPLLEKLFF

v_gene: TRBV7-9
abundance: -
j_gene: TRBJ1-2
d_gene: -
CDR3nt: TGTGCCAGCAGCCCCGGACACAACTATGGCTACACCTTC
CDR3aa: CASSPGHNYGYTF

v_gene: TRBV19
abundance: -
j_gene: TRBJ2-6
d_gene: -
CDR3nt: TGTGCCAGTAGTATCCGCCAGGCTGGAGCCAACGTCCTGACTTTC
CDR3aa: CASSIRQAGANVLTF

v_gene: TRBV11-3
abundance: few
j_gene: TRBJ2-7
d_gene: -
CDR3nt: TGTGCCAGCAGCTTTAAGGAATCGGGCGGGGAGTCTTACGAGCAGTACTTC
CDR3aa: CASSFKESGGESYEQYF

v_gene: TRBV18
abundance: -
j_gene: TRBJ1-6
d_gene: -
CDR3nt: TGTGCCAGCTCACCATTACCAGGGGTAAATTCACCCCTCCACTTT
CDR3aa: CASSPLPGVNSPLHF

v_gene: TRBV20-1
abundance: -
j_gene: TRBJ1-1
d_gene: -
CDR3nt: TGCAGTGCTTCAGGACAGAGAGAAGCTTTCTTT
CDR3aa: CSASGQREAFF

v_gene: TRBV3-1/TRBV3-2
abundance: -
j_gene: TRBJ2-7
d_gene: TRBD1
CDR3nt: TGTGCCAGCAGCCTGGCGGGGACAGGGGGCTACGAGCAGTACTTC
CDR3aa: CASSLAGTGGYEQYF

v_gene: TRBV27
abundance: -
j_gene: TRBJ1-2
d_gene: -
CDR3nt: TGTGCCAGCAGTTTTGGCAGGGGTCTTGGTAATGGCTACACCTTC
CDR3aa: CASSFGRGLGNGYTF

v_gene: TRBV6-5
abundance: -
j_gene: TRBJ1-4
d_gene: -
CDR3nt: TGTGCCAGCAGTCTTGGGCCTAATGAAAAACTGTTTTTT
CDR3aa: CASSLGPNEKLFF

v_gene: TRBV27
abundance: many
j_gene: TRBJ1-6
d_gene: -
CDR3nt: TGTGCCAGCAGTGGGACAAGTTTTAATTCACCCCTCCACTTT
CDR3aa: CASSGTSFNSPLHF

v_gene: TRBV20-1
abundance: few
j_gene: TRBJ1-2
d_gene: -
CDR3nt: TGCAGTGCTAGCCTGGGCTACACCTTC
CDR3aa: CSASLGYTF

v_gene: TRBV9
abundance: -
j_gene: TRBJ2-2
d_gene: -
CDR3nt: TGTGCCAGCAGCGTAGAAACTAGCCGGGCCGGGGAGCTGTTTTTT
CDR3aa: CASSVETSRAGELFF

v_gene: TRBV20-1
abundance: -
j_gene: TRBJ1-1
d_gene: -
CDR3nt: TGCAGTGCTACGGGTGGAGGAGAAGCTTTCTTT
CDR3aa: CSATGGGEAFF

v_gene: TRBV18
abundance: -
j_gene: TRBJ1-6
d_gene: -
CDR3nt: TGTGCCAGCTCACCACTTCAGACTTTCTCCTATAATTCACCCCTCCACTTT
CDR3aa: CASSPLQTFSYNSPLHF

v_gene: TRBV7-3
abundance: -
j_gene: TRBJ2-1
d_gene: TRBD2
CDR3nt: TGTGCCAGCAGCTTAACAGCGGGACTAGCGGGGAATGAGCAGTTCTTC
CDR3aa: CASSLTAGLAGNEQFF

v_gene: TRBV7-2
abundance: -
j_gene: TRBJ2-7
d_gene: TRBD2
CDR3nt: TGTGCCAGCAGCTTCAGACTAGCGGGGGTCGTCACCTACGAGCAGTACTTC
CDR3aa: CASSFRLAGVVTYEQYF

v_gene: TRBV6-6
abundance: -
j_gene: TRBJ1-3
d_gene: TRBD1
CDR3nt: TGTGCCAGCAGTCCCCGACAGGGTATCTCTGGAAACACCATATATTTT
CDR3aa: CASSPRQGISGNTIYF

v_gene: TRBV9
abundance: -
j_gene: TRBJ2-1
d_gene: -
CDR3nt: TGTGCCAGCAGCGTAGACCTTACTCGGGGGGCTTCGTACAATGAGCAGTTCTTC
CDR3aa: CASSVDLTRGASYNEQFF

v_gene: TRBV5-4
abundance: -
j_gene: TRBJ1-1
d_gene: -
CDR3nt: TGTGCCAGCAGCTTGGAGGGGGGGACCCCTAACACTGAAGCTTTCTTT
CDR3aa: CASSLEGGTPNTEAFF

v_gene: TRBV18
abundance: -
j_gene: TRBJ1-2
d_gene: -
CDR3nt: TGTGCCAACTCAGGGAGGGACTATGGCTACACCTTC
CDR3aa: CANSGRDYGYTF

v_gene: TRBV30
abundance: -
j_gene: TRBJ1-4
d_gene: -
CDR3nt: TGTGCCTGGATGTCGGGAGAAAAACTGTTTTTT
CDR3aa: CAWMSGEKLFF

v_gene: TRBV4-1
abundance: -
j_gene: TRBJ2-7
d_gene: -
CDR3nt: TGCGCCAGCTCCTTAGCGCAGAGCTTTGCCTACGAGCAGTACTTC
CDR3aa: CASSLAQSFAYEQYF

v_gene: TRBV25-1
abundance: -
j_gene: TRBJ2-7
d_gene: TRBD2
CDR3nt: TGTGCCAGCAGGCCGGGGGGCTCCTACGAGCAGTACTTC
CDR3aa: CASRPGGSYEQYF

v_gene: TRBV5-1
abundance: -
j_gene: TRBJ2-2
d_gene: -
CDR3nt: TGCGCCAGCAGCTTGATGAGTGCCGACACCGGGGAGCTGTTTTTT
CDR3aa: CASSLMSADTGELFF

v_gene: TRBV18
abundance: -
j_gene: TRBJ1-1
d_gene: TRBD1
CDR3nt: TGTGCCAGCTCCCCAGATGACAGGGGGAACACTGAAGCTTTCTTT
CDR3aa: CASSPDDRGNTEAFF

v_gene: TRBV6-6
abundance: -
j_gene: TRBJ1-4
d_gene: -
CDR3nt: TGTGCCAGCAGTGGAACAGCTGAAAAACTGTTTTTT
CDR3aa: CASSGTAEKLFF